The clone carrying this T cell receptor (beta chain) was found once. The junction shows a germline mismatch at one end, possibly a read error. Other DNA sequences in this specimen translate into the identical CDR3. This specimen comes from a study of blood T cell repertoires in COVID-19. Study-wide context: Samples of COVID-19 (acute and convalescent) were obtained from the United States, Italy and Spain. T cells, B-cell-depleted T cells, or PBMCs provided the cDNA or gDNA that served as material.

CDR3 length: 13 residues. CDR1 SNHLY and CDR2 FYNNEI come from the germline V gene. Some clones are missing from TCRdb's copy, which holds only in-frame ones; the method was immunoSEQ multiplex PCR. The sample lists about 40,000 clones; approximately 83% were seen once. This rearrangement joins TRBV2 to TRBJ1-3; TRBD1 matches 9 bases. The clonotype originates from a woman aged 60 to 75 with acute or convalescent COVID-19. The sequencing input was peripheral blood. The CDR3 is CASSEDRGNTIYF. The CDR3 nucleotides read TGTGCCAGCAGTGAGGACAGGGGAAATACCATATATTTT.